The entry below gives a single TCR beta chain sequence along with its context. With a far larger clone one base away, a read error is the likely cause. This entry is derived from a study of prognosis after radiotherapy for stage I lung cancer. V shed 5 bases and J shed 7 bases, with 15 bases lying between them. Per the germline V gene, CDR1 is MNHGY and CDR2 is SAAAGT. The CDR3 is 15 amino acids. Multiplex PCR, run in two rounds, amplified TCR beta CDR3 from genomic DNA. Initially, in first-round PCR, primers specific to each TRBV and TRBJ gene were used. TCRdb reanalysed the multiplex PCR reads using MiXCR and keeps one entry per CDR3 protein. This table holds around 28,000 distinct CDR3 sequences, 48% found once. Peripheral blood samples of about 6.3 milliliters were drawn at each of two time points.

J is TRBJ1-6 and V is TRBV6-8; no firm D call. This receptor was taken from a donor at least 50 years old with non-small cell lung cancer. The sample in question was PBMCs, obtained before or after stereotactic body radiation therapy (not recorded which). CDR3 DNA sequence: TGTGCCAGCAGTCCGAGCAGGTGGCGGAATTCACCCCTCCACTTT. Protein sequence: CASSPSRWRNSPLHF.